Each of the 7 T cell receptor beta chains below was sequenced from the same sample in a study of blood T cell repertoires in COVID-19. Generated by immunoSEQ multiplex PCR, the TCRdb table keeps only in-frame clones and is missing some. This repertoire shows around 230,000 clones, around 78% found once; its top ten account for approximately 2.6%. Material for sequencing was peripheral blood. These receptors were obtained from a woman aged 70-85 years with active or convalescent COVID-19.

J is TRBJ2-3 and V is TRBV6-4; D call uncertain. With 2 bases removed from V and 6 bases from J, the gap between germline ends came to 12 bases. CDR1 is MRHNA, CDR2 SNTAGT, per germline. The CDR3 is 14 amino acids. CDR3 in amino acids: CASSDHPLVDTQYF. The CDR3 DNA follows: TGTGCCAGCAGTGACCATCCGTTAGTGGATACGCAGTATTTT.

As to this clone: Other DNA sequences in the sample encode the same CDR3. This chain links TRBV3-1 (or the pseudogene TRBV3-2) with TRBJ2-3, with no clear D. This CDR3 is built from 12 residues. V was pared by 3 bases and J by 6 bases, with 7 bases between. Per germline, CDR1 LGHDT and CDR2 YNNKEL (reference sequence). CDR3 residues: CASSHTRDTQYF. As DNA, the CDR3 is TGTGCCAGCAGCCACACCAGGGATACGCAGTATTTT.

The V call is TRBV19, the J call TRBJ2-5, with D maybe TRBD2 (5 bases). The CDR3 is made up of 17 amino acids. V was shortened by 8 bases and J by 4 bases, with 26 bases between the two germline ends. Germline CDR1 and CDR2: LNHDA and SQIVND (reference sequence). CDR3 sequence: CASAEGVASAGLETQYF. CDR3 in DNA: TGTGCCAGTGCCGAGGGTGTAGCGTCCGCGGGTTTAGAGACCCAGTACTTC. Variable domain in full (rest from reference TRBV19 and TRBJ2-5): DGGITQSPKYLFRKEGQNVTLSCEQNLNHDAMYWYRQDPGQGLRLIYYSQIVNDFQKGDIAEGYSVSREKKESFPLTVTSAQKNPTAFYLCASAEGVASAGLETQYFGPGTRLLVL.

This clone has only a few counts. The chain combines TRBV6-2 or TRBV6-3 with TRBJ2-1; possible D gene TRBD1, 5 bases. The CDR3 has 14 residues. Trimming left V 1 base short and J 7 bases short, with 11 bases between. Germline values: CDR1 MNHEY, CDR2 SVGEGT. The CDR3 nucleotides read TGTGCCAGCAGTTACTTTAGGACAATGAATGAGCAGTTCTTC. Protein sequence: CASSYFRTMNEQFF.

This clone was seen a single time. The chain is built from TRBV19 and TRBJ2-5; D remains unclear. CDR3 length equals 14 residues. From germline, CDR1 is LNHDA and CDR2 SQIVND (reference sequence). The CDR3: CAISQRFGVETQYF. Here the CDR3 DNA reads TGTGCTATTTCCCAAAGATTCGGAGTGGAGACCCAGTACTTC. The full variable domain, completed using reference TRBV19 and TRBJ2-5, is DGGITQSPKYLFRKEGQNVTLSCEQNLNHDAMYWYRQDPGQGLRLIYYSQIVNDFQKGDIAEGYSVSREKKESFPLTVTSAQKNPTAFYLCAISQRFGVETQYFGPGTRLLVL.

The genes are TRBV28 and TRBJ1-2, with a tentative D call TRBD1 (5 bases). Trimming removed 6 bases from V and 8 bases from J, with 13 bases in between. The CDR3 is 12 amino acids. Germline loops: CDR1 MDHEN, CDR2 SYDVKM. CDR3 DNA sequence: TGTGCCAGCAGCTCCGGGGGACGGGGCTACACCTTC. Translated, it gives CASSSGGRGYTF.

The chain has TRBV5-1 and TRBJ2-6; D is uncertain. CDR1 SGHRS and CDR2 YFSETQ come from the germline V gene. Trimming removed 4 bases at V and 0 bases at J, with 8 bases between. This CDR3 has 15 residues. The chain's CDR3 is CASSTRGSGANVLTF. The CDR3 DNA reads TGCGCCAGCAGCACCCGCGGCTCTGGGGCCAACGTCCTGACTTTC.